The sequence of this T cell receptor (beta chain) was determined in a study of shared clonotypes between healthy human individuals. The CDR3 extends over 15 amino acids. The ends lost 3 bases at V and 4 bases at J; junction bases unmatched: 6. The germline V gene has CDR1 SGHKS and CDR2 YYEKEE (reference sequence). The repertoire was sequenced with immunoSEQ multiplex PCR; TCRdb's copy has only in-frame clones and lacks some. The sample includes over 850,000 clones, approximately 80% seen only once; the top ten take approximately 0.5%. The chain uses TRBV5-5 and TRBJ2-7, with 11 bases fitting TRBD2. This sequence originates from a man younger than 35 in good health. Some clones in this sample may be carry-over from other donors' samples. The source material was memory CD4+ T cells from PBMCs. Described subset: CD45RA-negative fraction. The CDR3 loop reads CASSSSGRSLYEQYF. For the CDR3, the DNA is TGTGCCAGCAGCTCTAGCGGGAGGTCCCTGTACGAGCAGTACTTC. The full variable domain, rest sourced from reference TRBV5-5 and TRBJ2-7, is DAGVTQSPTHLIKTRGQQVTLRCSPISGHKSVSWYQQVLGQGPQFIFQYYEKEERGRGNFPDRFSARQFPNYSSELNVNALLLGDSALYLCASSSSGRSLYEQYFGPGTRLTVT.